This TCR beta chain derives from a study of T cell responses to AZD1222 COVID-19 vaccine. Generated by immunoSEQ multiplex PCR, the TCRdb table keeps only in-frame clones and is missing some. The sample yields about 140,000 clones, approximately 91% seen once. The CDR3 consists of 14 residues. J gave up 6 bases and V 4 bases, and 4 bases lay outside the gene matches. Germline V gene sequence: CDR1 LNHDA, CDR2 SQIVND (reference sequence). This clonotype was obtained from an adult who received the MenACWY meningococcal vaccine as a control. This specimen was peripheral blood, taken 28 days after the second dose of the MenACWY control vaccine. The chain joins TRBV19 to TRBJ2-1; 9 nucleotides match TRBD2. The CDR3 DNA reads TGTGCCAGTAGTAGCGGGAGGGCCCTCAATGAGCAGTTCTTC. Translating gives CASSSGRALNEQFF.